This TCR beta chain was profiled in a study of T cells after posttransplantation cyclophosphamide. Here immunoSEQ multiplex PCR was the method, and the copy in TCRdb shows in-frame clones only, minus some. The sample yields around 18,000 clones, less than 85% seen once. V shed 2 bases, J shed 17 bases, and the junction held 5 bases outside the gene matches. CDR1 and CDR2 from the germline V gene are SNHLY and FYNNEI. The CDR3 is 11 residues long. The sequencing input was memory CD4+ T cells sorted from blood. The sequence came from a young man in good health and a related stem cell transplant donor. The genes are TRBV2 and TRBJ1-4; TRBD1 aligns across 7 bases. CDR3 in amino acids: CASSELDRIFF. The CDR3 DNA is TGTGCCAGCAGTGAACTGGACAGGATCTTTTTT.